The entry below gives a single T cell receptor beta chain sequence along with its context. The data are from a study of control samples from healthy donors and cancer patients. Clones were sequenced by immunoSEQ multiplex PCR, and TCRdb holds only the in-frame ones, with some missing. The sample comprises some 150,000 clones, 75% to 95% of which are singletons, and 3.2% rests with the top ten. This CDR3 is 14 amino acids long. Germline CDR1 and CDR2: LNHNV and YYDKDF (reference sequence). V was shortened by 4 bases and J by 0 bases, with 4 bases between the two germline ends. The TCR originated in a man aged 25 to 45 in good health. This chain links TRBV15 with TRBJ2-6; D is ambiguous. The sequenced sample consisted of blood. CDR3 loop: CATSKNSGANVLTF. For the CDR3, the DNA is TGTGCCACCAGCAAAAACTCTGGGGCCAACGTCCTGACTTTC.